Listed here are 26 T cell receptor beta chains from one sample, sequenced in a study of T cell responses to AZD1222 COVID-19 vaccine. The repertoire was sequenced with immunoSEQ multiplex PCR; TCRdb's copy has only in-frame clones and lacks some. The sample has about 99,000 clones, over 85% seen once; the top ten hold roughly an eighth. This specimen was peripheral blood, taken on day 0 of AZD1222 vaccination. All receptors come from an adult in good health.

V gene TRBV4-1 combines with J gene TRBJ1-5; D gene ambiguous. Deletions cut 0 bases from V and 10 bases from J, with 7 bases between. The CDR3 is made up of 12 amino acids. CDR1 MGHRA and CDR2 YSYEKL come from the germline V gene. The CDR3 is CASSQDGGPQHF. In DNA, the CDR3 is TGCGCCAGCAGCCAAGACGGAGGTCCCCAGCATTTT.

This clone appeared a single time. The J gene is TRBJ1-1, the V gene TRBV6-2 or TRBV6-3; D is unresolved. This CDR3 spans 14 amino acids. Germline-derived CDR1 and CDR2 are MNHEY and SVGEGT. Trimming left V 6 bases short and J 4 bases short, with 15 bases between. CDR3 sequence reads: CASSLIGLGTEAFF. CDR3 sequence (DNA): TGTGCCAGCAGCCTAATAGGGTTGGGCACTGAAGCTTTCTTT.

This sequence joins TRBV7-9 and TRBJ1-1; no firm D call. The V gene's germline CDR1 is SEHNR and CDR2 FQNEAQ (reference sequence). Trimming pared 5 bases from V and 2 bases from J, leaving 3 bases between. This CDR3 spans 11 amino acids. CDR3 amino acids: CASSLNTEAFF. The CDR3 bases are TGTGCCAGCAGCCTAAACACTGAAGCTTTCTTT.

This rearrangement joins TRBV4-1 to TRBJ1-1; 7 bases agree with TRBD1. The length of the CDR3 is 15 residues. Looked up from germline, CDR1 is MGHRA and CDR2 is YSYEKL. With 3 bases clipped from V and 1 base from J, the junction kept 5 bases outside the gene matches. In DNA, the CDR3 is TGCGCCAGCAGCCACCCGGGACAGAAGAACACTGAAGCTTTCTTT. As protein: CASSHPGQKNTEAFF.

The CDR3 reads CASSWDIANTGELFF. Written as DNA, the CDR3 is TGTGCCAGCAGCTGGGACATCGCGAACACCGGGGAGCTGTTTTTT. The gene calls are TRBV11-1 and TRBJ2-2; a possible D gene is TRBD1 (6 bases). V lost 4 bases to trimming and J lost 0 bases, with 9 bases between them. Germline-derived CDR1 and CDR2 are SGHAT and FQDESV (reference sequence). This CDR3 region has 15 residues.

A single count supports this clone. The rearrangement joins TRBV7-8 to TRBJ1-1, with unresolved D. With 2 bases removed from V and 12 bases from J, the gap between germline ends came to 16 bases. Germline assignment: CDR1 SGHVS and CDR2 FQNEAQ. This CDR3 has 13 amino acids. In DNA, the CDR3 is TGTGCCAGCAGCTTACGGGGAGCTGCGTGGTCTTTCTTT. This gives the protein CASSLRGAAWSFF.

In its sample, this clone was seen once. The chain joins TRBV5-4 to TRBJ2-1; 7 bases are a match to TRBD2. The V gene end was trimmed by 0 bases and the J gene end by 5 bases; junction bases not matched to a gene: 11. This CDR3 is built from 17 residues. Germline V gene data show CDR1 as SGHNT and CDR2 as YYREEE (reference sequence). As DNA, the CDR3 is TGTGCCAGCAGCTTGGATGCGGCTAGCGGCCCCCACAATGAGCAGTTCTTC. It encodes CASSLDAASGPHNEQFF.

The CDR3 region has the DNA TGCGCCAGCAGCTTGGATCGGGCTTATAATTCACCCCTCCACTTT. Residues: CASSLDRAYNSPLHF. The chain joins TRBV5-1 to TRBJ1-6; D call uncertain. V was shortened by 0 bases and J by 4 bases, with 8 bases between the two germline ends. This CDR3 comprises 15 residues. Per the germline V gene, CDR1 is SGHRS and CDR2 is YFSETQ.

The rearrangement links TRBV10-1 to TRBJ1-1; no clear D. This CDR3 is 10 amino acids long. V was clipped by 0 bases and J by 10 bases, with 3 bases between them. CDR1 is WNHNN and CDR2 is SYGVQD in the germline V gene (reference sequence). The CDR3 coding sequence is TGCGCCAGCAGTGAGTCGAGAGCTTTCTTT. It specifies CASSESRAFF.

Here the CDR3 reads CASRDFGQETQYF. In nucleotides, the CDR3 is TGTGCCAGTAGGGATTTCGGCCAAGAGACCCAGTACTTC. This sequence joins TRBV19 and TRBJ2-5; D uncertain. Germline-derived CDR1 and CDR2 are LNHDA and SQIVND (reference sequence). Trimming shortened V by 6 bases and J by 1 base, and 9 bases separated the two germline ends. The CDR3 has 13 residues.

The table lists this clone with a count of one. CDR3 loop: CASSSMSRGRGYTF. For the CDR3, the DNA is TGTGCCAGCAGCTCAATGTCCCGGGGCCGTGGCTACACCTTC. The chain uses TRBV14 and TRBJ1-2, with D possibly TRBD1 on 5 matching bases. The CDR3 is 14 residues long. V lost 5 bases, J lost 7 bases, and 17 bases lay in between. Germline V gene sequence: CDR1 SGHDN, CDR2 FVKESK.

This chain links TRBV7-9 with TRBJ2-3; TRBD2 aligns across 9 bases. CDR3 size: 19 residues. After removal of 0 bases from V and 2 bases from J, the junction contained 12 bases not matched to a gene. Germline-derived CDR1 and CDR2 are SEHNR and FQNEAQ (reference sequence). The CDR3 here is CASSLARGLAGAFTDTQYF. DNA for the CDR3: TGTGCCAGCAGCTTAGCGCGTGGGTTAGCGGGGGCCTTCACAGATACGCAGTATTTT. The full variable domain, completed using reference TRBV7-9 and TRBJ2-3, is DTGVSQNPRHKITKRGQNVTFRCDPISEHNRLYWYRQTLGQGPEFLTYFQNEAQLEKSRLLSDRFSAERPKGSFSTLEIQRTEQGDSAMYLCASSLARGLAGAFTDTQYFGPGTRLTVL.

The V call is TRBV24-1, the J call TRBJ2-1; 15 bases align to TRBD2. The CDR3 length is 19 residues. Germline values: CDR1 KGHDR, CDR2 SFDVKD. Losses at the gene ends were 4 bases for V and 4 bases for J; bases not matched to a gene: 10. CDR3 nucleotide sequence: TGTGCCACCAGTGACCCCGGACTAGCGGGGGGGTCCACTTACAATGAGCAGTTCTTC. Translated: CATSDPGLAGGSTYNEQFF.

The chain recombines TRBV3-1 (or the pseudogene TRBV3-2) with TRBJ1-4; D is perhaps TRBD1 (6 bases). CDR3 length: 15 amino acids. V was clipped by 1 base and J by 7 bases, with 13 bases between them. Germline V gene lookup returns CDR1 LGHDT and CDR2 YNNKEL (reference sequence). Here the CDR3 reads CASSQGRQVSEKLFF. In nucleotides, the CDR3 is TGTGCCAGCAGCCAAGGACGACAGGTCTCTGAAAAACTGTTTTTT.

The CDR3 region is CAWSVHVNTEAFF. The CDR3 DNA is TGTGCCTGGAGTGTACATGTGAACACTGAAGCTTTCTTT. The gene calls are TRBV30 and TRBJ1-1, with no clear D. The CDR3 runs 13 residues. V was shortened by 0 bases and J by 0 bases, with 5 bases between the two germline ends. Germline CDR1 and CDR2: GTSNPN and SVGIG (reference sequence).

This clone is a singleton in its sample. The chain employs TRBV2 and TRBJ1-5; TRBD1 is a possible D gene (5 bases). This CDR3 region has 13 residues. Germline CDR1 SNHLY, CDR2 FYNNEI. Deletions cut 4 bases from V and 6 bases from J, with 10 bases between. The CDR3 sequence is CASSAGALQPQHF. The CDR3, as DNA: TGTGCCAGCAGTGCTGGGGCTCTTCAGCCCCAGCATTTT.

This clone is classed as medium-sized. The sample contains more than one DNA sequence encoding this CDR3. This sequence joins TRBV2 and TRBJ1-3, with 7 bases matching TRBD1. V gave up 3 bases and J gave up 4 bases; unmatched junction bases: 6. Germline loops: CDR1 SNHLY, CDR2 FYNNEI. The CDR3 contains 15 residues. Written as DNA, the CDR3 is TGTGCCAGCAGTGAGGAGGAGACAGGGGGAAACACCATATATTTT. Translated, it gives CASSEEETGGNTIYF.

This chain uses TRBV2 with TRBJ1-5, with unresolved D. The germline V gene encodes CDR1 SNHLY and CDR2 FYNNEI. The V and J ends lost 8 bases and 8 bases respectively, with 16 bases between them. This CDR3 has 13 residues. The CDR3 here is CASSVPGVKPQHF. CDR3 nucleotide sequence: TGTGCCAGCTCTGTCCCCGGCGTAAAGCCCCAGCATTTT.

CDR3 DNA: TGTGCCAGCAGTCTCGAATGGACAGGGGGCCGTGGCTACACCTTC. Its translation is CASSLEWTGGRGYTF. The chain has TRBV6-5 and TRBJ1-2, with 11 bases identical to TRBD1. V dropped 5 bases and J dropped 7; count of bases not matched to a gene: 9. Looked up from germline, CDR1 is MNHEY and CDR2 is SVGAGI. This CDR3 comprises 15 residues.

The chain is built from TRBV7-6 and TRBJ2-3; D unclear. The CDR3 is 16 amino acids. V lost 2 bases and J 3 bases, leaving 15 bases between the germline ends. The germline CDR1 and CDR2 sequences are SGHVS and FNYEAQ. The CDR3 here is CASSLFHSTETDTQYF. In nucleotides, the CDR3 is TGTGCCAGCAGCTTATTTCATAGTACAGAGACAGATACGCAGTATTTT.

This clone was seen a single time. The CDR3: CASSGHGGTEAFF. In DNA form, the CDR3 reads TGTGCCAGCAGCGGACATGGAGGCACTGAAGCTTTCTTT. This chain links TRBV6-5 with TRBJ1-1; TRBD1 might be the D (5 bases). V lost 6 bases to trimming and J lost 4 bases, with 12 bases between them. This CDR3 has 13 residues. From germline, CDR1 is MNHEY and CDR2 SVGAGI.

CDR3 bases: TGTGCCTGGAGTCCGTGGGGGGGACACAATCAGCCCCAGCATTTT. Translation: CAWSPWGGHNQPQHF. This rearrangement joins TRBV30 to TRBJ1-5; D might be TRBD1 (6 bases). Germline V lookup: CDR1 GTSNPN, CDR2 SVGIG (reference sequence). V was clipped by 2 bases and J by 3 bases, with 14 bases between them. The CDR3 has 15 residues.

The genes are TRBV13 and TRBJ1-1; D is unclear. The ends were cut back, 0 bases at V and 1 base at J, with 12 bases in the middle. This CDR3 region has 16 residues. Germline V CDR1 and CDR2: PRHDT, FYEKMQ (reference sequence). The CDR3 region has the DNA TGTGCCAGCAGCTTAGGAAGACCTAATTCGAACACTGAAGCTTTCTTT. Protein product: CASSLGRPNSNTEAFF.

This chain links TRBV4-1 with TRBJ1-2, with D maybe TRBD1 (5 bases). The CDR3 is 14 amino acids. CDR1 and CDR2 (germline): MGHRA, YSYEKL. V was cut by 0 bases and J by 8 bases, with 13 bases left in between. CDR3 residues: CASSQDRGPGGYTF. CDR3 DNA sequence: TGCGCCAGCAGCCAAGATCGGGGCCCTGGGGGCTACACCTTC.

The rearrangement links TRBV11-2 to TRBJ2-1, with 11 bases matching TRBD2. CDR3 length equals 16 residues. Germline V gene data show CDR1 as SGHAT and CDR2 as FQNNGV. V was pared by 1 base and J by 8 bases, with 7 bases of the junction left unmatched. The CDR3 here is CASSLVASGGFYEQFF. The CDR3 DNA reads as TGTGCCAGCAGCTTAGTAGCTAGCGGGGGGTTCTATGAGCAGTTCTTC.

V and J are TRBV27 and TRBJ1-1; TRBD1 might be the D (5 bases). Trimming left V 4 bases short and J 0 bases short, with 15 bases between. Looked up from germline, CDR1 is MNHEY and CDR2 is SMNVEV (reference sequence). CDR3 length equals 16 residues. This chain's CDR3 is CASSWGLGEMNTEAFF. CDR3 coding DNA: TGTGCCAGCAGTTGGGGCCTAGGGGAGATGAACACTGAAGCTTTCTTT.